This T cell receptor beta chain is from a study of CD4 T cells in relation to SARS-CoV-2 and coronaviruses. The wider study: PBMCs were cultured with antigen for nine to ten days before TCR beta sequencing. The negative reference was HIV-1 Nef peptide pool or peptide-free culture.

Method: immunoSEQ multiplex PCR; TCRdb's copy keeps in-frame clones and lacks some. The sample contains 20,000 to 25,000 clones, around 66% of which appear only once. CD4+ T cells from unexposed donors were obtained before the COVID-19 pandemic (2011-2018). Isolation of CD4+ T cells took place after roughly nine days in culture. Turning to this clone: Its cognate antigen is unknown.

The trim removed 3 bases at V and 2 bases at J, leaving 1 base unmatched. Germline assignment: CDR1 ENHRY and CDR2 SYGVKD. This CDR3 has 15 amino acids. Sequenced material: CD4+ T cells from PBMCs, cultured in vitro. The source is a human donor in good health. The rearrangement links TRBV10-3 to TRBJ2-7; 13 bases are a match to TRBD2. The chain's CDR3 is CAISELAGGPYEQYF. The CDR3 coding sequence is TGTGCCATCAGTGAACTAGCGGGGGGGCCCTACGAGCAGTACTTC.